The entry below describes one T cell receptor (beta chain). The clone's antigen remains unknown. Library generation was performed with the immunoSEQ multiplex PCR assay. A mixture of 60 forward primers for TCR Vbeta segments and 13 reverse primers for TCR Jbeta segments was used in the multiplex PCR. The CDR3 region of rearranged TCR beta genes was amplified from genomic DNA with a multiplex PCR assay. The amplified TCR beta libraries were sequenced on the Illumina HiSeq System as 87-base-pair reads. The study's processing was this. A later analysis tallied about 77 million unique TCR beta chains across the 666 repertoires, and approximately 12 million of those chains were shared by two or more donors. Raw reads were error-corrected and collapsed into unique sequences with a nearest-neighbor algorithm that merged closely related sequences to remove PCR and sequencing errors. CDR3 sequences were aligned to IMGT reference sequences to assign V, D and J gene segments. Each retained sequence needed at least a six-nucleotide match to both a V gene segment and a J gene segment. A rearrangement counted as productive if the CDR3 had no stop codons and remained in frame with V and J, and every other rearrangement counted as non-productive. CDR3 was defined according to IMGT convention as the region running from the second conserved V-encoded cysteine to the conserved J-encoded phenylalanine. The earlier analysis of about 570 of the donors excluded any sequence lacking an unambiguous match to a single V gene segment. An earlier analysis of 587 of the donors classified V segments as functional when productive rearrangements were above 56.7% and as segregating when the standard deviation between donors was above 5%. A statistical classification framework was built to diagnose cytomegalovirus status from the catalog of TCR beta chain sequences. A later analysis assigned V and J genes by comparing TCR nucleotide sequences with IMGT/GENE-DB human TR gene sequences. In a later analysis, CDR3 sequences and most-parsimonious VDJ recombination scenarios were assigned using the TCRdist pipeline. In a later analysis, each TCR beta chain was defined by its CDR3 amino acid sequence together with its V-gene family, and reads without a unique V-gene family were excluded. As a way to deal with suspected cross-contamination and a sequencing artifact, a later analysis dropped approximately 570 nucleotide sequences that were highly shared and had low generation probability. For each public chain, a later analysis derived a clonal expansion index from normalized ranks of inferred template counts within each repertoire. In a later analysis, generation probabilities were computed with a VDJ recombination model fitted to out-of-frame rearrangements, and the resulting probabilities were checked against IGoR. A later analysis scored TCR-TCR, TCR-HLA and TCR-CMV co-occurrence with hypergeometric tests, applying a repertoire-size bias correction to TCR pairs. To estimate false discovery rates, a later analysis permuted the HLA or CMV assignments 20 times. In a later analysis, co-occurring TCRs were grouped using DBSCAN, with TCRdist sequence similarity added in when clustering inside HLA-allele-positive subsets. Co-occurrence clustering excluded repertoires with fewer than 30,000 or more than 120,000 public chains, plus five with anomalous nucleotide sharing. TCRdb provides this immuneACCESS table in a form limited to in-frame rearrangements. Some clones are lacking; in checked studies, under half of them reflect an unresolved V gene, and why the rest are absent is not known. V and J calls and clone size are those listed in that table; D and trimming were worked out from the DNA. This sample's table carries about 170,000 clones. The ten largest make up 0.7% to 1% of the sample.

This entry comes from a study of cytomegalovirus exposure and HLA in healthy donors (TCRdb year 2017). For context, the study as a whole: In an earlier analysis of several hundred of the donors, 276 Gb of sequence data and 100 million or so unique TCR beta sequences from about 179 million T cells were reported. Along with the roughly 670-subject first cohort, a separate validation cohort of some 130 different subjects was used. The aim of the study was to test whether cataloging public T cell receptors could identify signatures of past pathogen exposure. An earlier analysis of some 500 of the donors applied high-throughput TCR beta sequencing to assess whether each TCR beta V gene segment acted as functional or pseudogenic. Class I and class II HLA loci were covered by the typing at four-digit resolution. Typing coverage varied by locus: roughly 629-640 donors for A, B, C, DRB1 and DQB1; around 560 for DQA1; about 590 for DPA1; 400 to 480 for DPB1. High-throughput TCR immunosequencing, statistical association of individual TCRs with disease status, and machine learning were combined to predict cytomegalovirus infection status. In a later analysis, previously published TCR beta repertoires from several hundred donors were re-analyzed and high-resolution HLA genotyping was added so that TCR occurrence patterns could be studied. The genetic ancestry cluster associated with self-reported Caucasian donors included 81% of the 398 genotyped donors. Every discovery cohort repertoire had been produced on one sequencing platform. Roughly 320 gigabases of sequencing data and roughly 81 million unique TCR sequences made up an early release that covered nearly 650 HLA-typed donors. In the later analysis, no new phenotypic data were used to find candidate immune exposures; instead, reliance was placed on TCR beta sequences and their occurrence across donors. Across around 400 genotyped donors of the cohort, an average of approximately 200,000 unique TCR beta nucleotide sequences per donor were sequenced, and approximately 17% of those sequences were non-productive. The study used immunosequencing to profile the T cell repertoires of approximately 690 subjects and linked those repertoires to cytomegalovirus serostatus. In a later genetic analysis, genome-wide SNP genotypes for about three fifths of the roughly 670 donors were used, and that subset was treated as a discovery cohort. Four or five DR-DQ haplotypes were handled as single units for association and clustering, since linkage in the cohort was strong. Donor age, sex, ethnicity and CMV serostatus were collected together with the repertoire data. Here is what the overall study found, with its caveats: When HLA alleles, especially DR and DQ, strongly co-occurred, attributing TCR associations to individual alleles was difficult. A further reported finding was that TCR beta sequences accurately predicted the HLA-A and HLA-B alleles for most subjects in the first cohort. Because counts were too low, 15 to 20 rarely observed V segments, including chromosome 9 orphons, were excluded from the earlier analysis of a few hundred of the donors. A later genetic analysis reported fewer N-insertions in productive TCRs among donors in an Asian-associated ancestry cluster than the roughly 620-donor mean. The only immune exposure information available for the cohort was CMV serostatus. While some public TCRs were present in many individuals, most TCR sequences turned up only very rarely across donors. In vitro tests confirmed that a few of the cytomegalovirus-associated TCR beta chains recognize cytomegalovirus antigens. It was suggested by the authors that the approach could potentially be generalized to other disease states and immunological phenotypes. A cluster of highly shared sequence variants was judged likely to represent a technical artifact of the sequencing pipeline. Sequencing depth was assumed to be roughly uniform across donors in the presence/absence analyses, though that assumption may not hold. A total of some 180 TCR beta chains were listed by the study as associated with cytomegalovirus. The cohort was sequenced for TCR beta chains only, and without alpha or paired-chain data the features that could be detected were limited. In a later analysis, several top co-occurrence clusters were reported to appear linked to parvovirus B19, influenza, CMV and Epstein-Barr virus. Because the 87-base-pair reads could not distinguish some IMGT-functional V segments, including TRBV6-2 and TRBV6-3, those segments were excluded. Linkage disequilibrium might explain the correlated functional status among segregating V segments, but an unknown experimental factor could not be excluded. In a later genetic analysis, a missense DCLRE1C variant was associated with V-gene and J-gene trimming of TCR beta chains, and the association was replicated in an independent cohort. Because HLA typing was missing for some donors at each locus, association tests included only the typed subset. In an earlier analysis of roughly 560 of the donors, most TCR beta V segments were observed in productive rearrangements about 87% or about 30% of the time, broadly matching IMGT annotations. Most CMV-associated TCR beta chains appeared to be HLA-restricted in a later analysis, and the HLA associations seemed to be driven largely by CMV exposure. A later analysis found that TCR association rates varied across HLA loci, with DRB1 alleles showing the most associated TCRs and HLA-C alleles the fewest. Cytomegalovirus status was reported to be diagnosed by the classifier with high specificity and sensitivity in both the original and validation cohorts. In a later analysis, HLA-associated TCR beta chains showed more clonal expansion and lower generation probabilities than non-associated chains that were equally common. A later analysis associated 16,951 TCR beta sequences with specific HLA alleles at a false discovery rate of 0.05.

The germline V gene specifies LGHNA as CDR1 and YNFKEQ as CDR2. From the cysteine up to the phenylalanine, the CDR3 has a length of 17 residues. The DNA shown is the 51-base CDR3, in frame from base 1. Trimmed from V: 1 base; trimmed from J: 6 bases; junction bases lacking a gene match: 11. The cohort comprised some 700 healthy bone marrow donors. At the time of sampling, every cohort member was nominally healthy, though immune exposures that went unrecorded were likely present. The donor tested CMV seropositive and was one of the 289 seropositive cohort members. A peripheral blood sample was provided by each donor, and peripheral blood mononuclear cells were used for TCR beta sequencing. Genomic DNA extraction from the blood cell samples was performed with the Qiagen DNeasy Blood Extraction Kit.

The clonotype comes from a woman aged 18-35 years in good health and CMV-seropositive. Here the chain combines TRBV4-2 and TRBJ2-3, and 9 junctional nucleotides match TRBD2. Specimen: PBMCs. This receptor carries the CDR3 CASSQVVGREGRDTQYF. The nucleotides read TGTGCCAGCAGCCAAGTAGTAGGGCGGGAGGGGCGGGATACGCAGTATTTT.